The sequence of this T cell receptor (beta chain) was determined in a study of cytomegalovirus exposure and HLA in healthy donors. J was trimmed by 8 bases and V by 6 bases; bases with no gene match: 9. CDR1 is LNHDA, CDR2 SQIVND, per germline (reference sequence). This CDR3 is 14 amino acids long. PCR amplification relied on 60 Vbeta primers (plus 13 Jbeta primers). Profiled with immunoSEQ multiplex PCR; TCRdb holds only in-frame clones, not every one. The sample yields more than 150,000 clones, around 83% seen once. Worth noting for this clone: Distinct nucleotide sequences in the sample also encode this CDR3.

This TCR came from a man between 50 and 59 years old in good health and CMV-seronegative. The rearrangement joins TRBV19 to TRBJ1-5; 8 positions agree with TRBD1. The sequenced sample consisted of PBMCs. In DNA, the CDR3 is TGTGCCAGTAGCGTCGACAGGGGCAGAAAGCCCCAGCATTTT. It specifies CASSVDRGRKPQHF.